This is a list of T cell receptor beta chains from one sample in a study of control samples from healthy donors and cancer patients. Here immunoSEQ multiplex PCR was the method, and the copy in TCRdb shows in-frame clones only, minus some. The data contain about 190,000 clones, about nine tenths of them singletons. Sequencing was done on a sample of blood. The receptor source for this set is a man aged 30-40 years in good health. CDR3s include the opening cysteine and the closing phenylalanine or tryptophan. The D gene is left open where the match is weak. Rows may omit the clone size; those that give it use once, few, many or a size class.

TGCAGTGCTAGTGGAAGGTCCTTAGGCCACGAGCAGTACTTC	CSASGRSLGHEQYF	once	TRBV20-1	TRBJ2-7	NA
TGTGCCAGCAGCTTGGGGCCCTTAGTCGAAAAACTGTTTTTT	CASSLGPLVEKLFF	NA	TRBV5-5	TRBJ1-4	NA
TGTGCCAGCAGTTCATCAGGGATCGGGCCCTCCTACAATGAGCAGTTCTTC	CASSSSGIGPSYNEQFF	NA	TRBV27	TRBJ2-1	NA
TGTGCCAGCAGCTTGCAGGGGCAATGGAGCAATCAGCCCCAGCATTTT	CASSLQGQWSNQPQHF	once	TRBV5-5	TRBJ1-5	NA
TGTGCCAGCAGCTTTACCGGGACAGGGGATAACTATGGCTACACCTTC	CASSFTGTGDNYGYTF	NA	TRBV7-9	TRBJ1-2	TRBD1
TGTGCCAGCAGTGAAGTCCTAAGGAGGACTGAAGCTTTCTTT	CASSEVLRRTEAFF	NA	TRBV6-1	TRBJ1-1	NA
TGTGCCAGCCGAGGACTAGCGGGGGCTAATGAGCAGTTCTTC	CASRGLAGANEQFF	few	TRBV6-5	TRBJ2-1	TRBD2
TGTGCCAGCAGTGAACGCGGCTACACCTTC	CASSERGYTF	NA	TRBV6-1	TRBJ1-2	NA
TGTGCCAGCAGTCTCACCGGGACAGGGGGCTCTAAACTGTTTTTT	CASSLTGTGGSKLFF	NA	TRBV28	TRBJ1-4	TRBD1
TGTGCCAGCTCACCGACAGGGAACTTCTATGGCTACACCTTC	CASSPTGNFYGYTF	NA	TRBV18	TRBJ1-2	TRBD1
TGTGCCAGCTCACCACAGGGCCAAGAGACCCAGTACTTC	CASSPQGQETQYF	NA	TRBV18	TRBJ2-5	NA
TGTGCCAGCAGCTTATTTACCGGGACTACTAACAATGAGCAGTTCTTC	CASSLFTGTTNNEQFF	NA	TRBV27	TRBJ2-1	TRBD2
TGTGCCAGCAGTTACGCAGAAGCCGCCAATGAGCAGTTCTTC	CASSYAEAANEQFF	NA	TRBV6-6	TRBJ2-1	NA
TGTGCCAGTAGTACAGGGATGGATATTAGAAACATTCAGTACTTC	CASSTGMDIRNIQYF	NA	TRBV19	TRBJ2-4	NA
TGCGCCAGCCGAGGGTCCTCCTACGAGCAGTACTTC	CASRGSSYEQYF	few	TRBV5-1	TRBJ2-7	NA
TGTGCCAGCAGTGAAGAAAAAGGCCCCTATGGCTACACCTTC	CASSEEKGPYGYTF	NA	TRBV6-1	TRBJ1-2	NA
TGTGCCAGCAGTGCTGGGCAGGTAAACTATGGCTACACCTTC	CASSAGQVNYGYTF	NA	TRBV2	TRBJ1-2	NA
TGTGCCAGCAGCTTGCTCCCAATCCTGACAGGGAGCTCCTATAATTCACCCCTCCACTTT	CASSLLPILTGSSYNSPLHF	NA	TRBV7-3	TRBJ1-6	TRBD1
TGTGCCAGTAGTATTGGGGGGGGCGAGTACGAGCAGTACTTC	CASSIGGGEYEQYF	NA	TRBV19	TRBJ2-7	NA
TGTGCCAGCAGCGATACGATACTGGACACGAAAAATCAGCCCCAGCATTTT	CASSDTILDTKNQPQHF	NA	TRBV2	TRBJ1-5	NA
TGCGCCAGCAGCCAAGATGGGATCAGTGTTTTAGACACTGAAGCTTTCTTT	CASSQDGISVLDTEAFF	NA	TRBV4-1	TRBJ1-1	NA
TGTGCTACCGGGACAGAGTATAATTCACCCCTCCACTTT	CATGTEYNSPLHF	NA	TRBV6-6	TRBJ1-6	TRBD1
TGTGCCAGCAGTCATAGGACCGAAGCTTTCTTT	CASSHRTEAFF	once	TRBV5-6	TRBJ1-1	NA
TGCGCCAGCAGCCCGGACCTCCTGAGGACCGGGGAGCTGTTTTTT	CASSPDLLRTGELFF	NA	TRBV5-1	TRBJ2-2	NA
TGTGCCAGCAGCTTAGGACAGAATCAGCCCCAGCATTTT	CASSLGQNQPQHF	NA	TRBV7-2	TRBJ1-5	NA
TGTGCCAGCAGACAAACAGGGTCTAATGAAAAACTGTTTTTT	CASRQTGSNEKLFF	few	TRBV27	TRBJ1-4	NA
TGTGCCACCCAAAAGGGGAGCTCCTATAATTCACCCCTCCACTTT	CATQKGSSYNSPLHF	NA	TRBV6-5	TRBJ1-6	NA
TGTGCCAGCAGCGCGAACCTCAGGGGGACGAATTATGGCTACACCTTC	CASSANLRGTNYGYTF	NA	TRBV9	TRBJ1-2	TRBD1
TGTGCCAGCAGCGGGGACAGGGGTTGGGGCTACACCTTC	CASSGDRGWGYTF	NA	TRBV7-8	TRBJ1-2	TRBD1
TGTGCCAGCTCACCGGGGCGGGAGAACACTGAAGCTTTCTTT	CASSPGRENTEAFF	NA	TRBV18	TRBJ1-1	NA
TGTGCCAGCACCGTGAATGGCGGGGAGCTGTTTTTT	CASTVNGGELFF	NA	TRBV7-3	TRBJ2-2	NA
TGCGCCAGCAGCCCGGAGGGGGGGATGAACACTGAAGCTTTCTTT	CASSPEGGMNTEAFF	NA	TRBV5-1	TRBJ1-1	NA
TGTGCCAGCAGGGACAGGGATTCGGAAACCGGGGAGCTGTTTTTT	CASRDRDSETGELFF	NA	TRBV9	TRBJ2-2	TRBD1
TGTGCCAGCAGTCGGACTAGCGGGGTGGGCGGGGAGCTGTTTTTT	CASSRTSGVGGELFF	NA	TRBV6-5	TRBJ2-2	TRBD2
TGTGCCAGCAGTTTAGTGGGGGCAACTTACTCTGGGGCCAACGTCCTGACTTTC	CASSLVGATYSGANVLTF	NA	TRBV27	TRBJ2-6	NA
TGTGCCAGCAGTCAGACGGGGGGCTCCTACGAGCAGTACTTC	CASSQTGGSYEQYF	once	TRBV6-5	TRBJ2-7	TRBD2
TGTGCCAGCAGCGTAGGTAAGGGCACAGATACGCAGTATTTT	CASSVGKGTDTQYF	NA	TRBV9	TRBJ2-3	NA
TGTGCCTGGGCCAGGACAGTGAGGGACACTGAAGCTTTCTTT	CAWARTVRDTEAFF	NA	TRBV30	TRBJ1-1	NA
TGTGCCAGCAGCTTTGGCTCGGATACGCAGTATTTT	CASSFGSDTQYF	NA	TRBV7-3	TRBJ2-3	NA
TGTGCCTGGAGTGTAAAAAGCGGCACCGGGGAGCTGTTTTTT	CAWSVKSGTGELFF	NA	TRBV30	TRBJ2-2	NA
TGCGCCAGCAGCTTTGATGTGAACACTGAAGCTTTCTTT	CASSFDVNTEAFF	NA	TRBV5-1	TRBJ1-1	NA
TGTGCCAGTAAATCCCAGATAGGAAGTCCCGAGCAGTACTTC	CASKSQIGSPEQYF	NA	TRBV19	TRBJ2-7	NA
TGTGCTAGTGGTTCGCTCCGATCCGTAAGCTCCTACAATGAGCAGTTCTTC	CASGSLRSVSSYNEQFF	NA	TRBV12-5	TRBJ2-1	NA
TGTGCCAGCAGCCAATTGGATTCACCCCTCCACTTT	CASSQLDSPLHF	NA	TRBV16	TRBJ1-6	NA
TGTGCCAGCAGCTCACGGACAGGGGGCGTTTTACAGCCCGGAAACACCATATATTTT	CASSSRTGGVLQPGNTIYF	NA	TRBV6-6	TRBJ1-3	TRBD1
TGTGCCACCAGCAGAGATCCGGCACCTAATCAGCCCCAGCATTTT	CATSRDPAPNQPQHF	NA	TRBV15	TRBJ1-5	NA
TGCGCCAGCAGCTTGGCGGGGGGCGGGGAGACCCAGTACTTC	CASSLAGGGETQYF	NA	TRBV5-1	TRBJ2-5	NA
TGTGCCAGCACCTCGGGGTGGGCCACGAACTGGCAGTACTTC	CASTSGWATNWQYF	NA	TRBV6-5	TRBJ2-7	NA
TGTGCCAGCAGCGTAGCAGGGCAGGGGAACACTGAAGCTTTCTTT	CASSVAGQGNTEAFF	NA	TRBV9	TRBJ1-1	NA
TGTGCCAGCAGCGTCGTAACAGGAGCGGGGGAGCTGTTTTTT	CASSVVTGAGELFF	NA	TRBV9	TRBJ2-2	NA
TGTGCCTGGAGGCAACAGGGGGCCGGCAATCAGCCCCAGCATTTT	CAWRQQGAGNQPQHF	NA	TRBV30	TRBJ1-5	TRBD1
TGCGCCACTTTACCCGGGACAGGGATCGGGAACTATGGCTACACCTTC	CATLPGTGIGNYGYTF	NA	TRBV4-1	TRBJ1-2	TRBD1
TGTGCCAGCAGCTTGGAACAGGGAGTCCCCATATATTTT	CASSLEQGVPIYF	once	TRBV5-6	TRBJ1-3	NA
TGTGCCAGCAGCTTGTGGCAGAACACTGAGGCTTTCTTT	CASSLWQNTEAFF	NA	TRBV7-6	TRBJ1-1	NA
TGTGCCAGCAGCTTATGGGGCCGGAGCGGGAACACAGATACGCAGTATTTT	CASSLWGRSGNTDTQYF	NA	TRBV11-2	TRBJ2-3	TRBD2